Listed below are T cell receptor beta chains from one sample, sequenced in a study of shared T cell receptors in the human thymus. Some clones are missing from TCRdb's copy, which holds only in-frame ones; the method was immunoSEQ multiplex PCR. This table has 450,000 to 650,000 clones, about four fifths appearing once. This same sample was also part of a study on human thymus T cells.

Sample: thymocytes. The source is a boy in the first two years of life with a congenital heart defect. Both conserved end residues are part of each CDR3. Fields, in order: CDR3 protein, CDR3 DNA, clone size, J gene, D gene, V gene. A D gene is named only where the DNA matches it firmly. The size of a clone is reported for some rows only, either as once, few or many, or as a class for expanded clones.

CASSSGLLRVNTGELFF,TGTGCCAGCAGTTCCGGACTTTTAAGAGTCAACACCGGGGAGCTGTTTTTT,NA,TRBJ2-2,NA,TRBV28
CASSYGQGLLYEQYF,TGTGCCAGCAGTTACGGACAGGGGCTCCTCTACGAGCAGTACTTC,NA,TRBJ2-7,TRBD1,TRBV6-6
CSVLDRVLGETQYF,TGCAGCGTTCTGGACAGGGTACTGGGAGAGACCCAGTACTTC,NA,TRBJ2-5,TRBD1,TRBV29-1
CASSGGAHLFFSYPGANVLTF,TGTGCCAGCAGTGGAGGGGCCCACCTTTTCTTCTCATACCCTGGGGCCAACGTCCTGACTTTC,NA,TRBJ2-6,NA,TRBV28
CASSPLGDRGEQYF,TGTGCCAGTAGCCCCCTCGGGGACAGGGGCGAGCAGTACTTC,few,TRBJ2-7,TRBD1,TRBV19
CASSKVPSSGRAGNEQFF,TGTGCCAGCAGTAAAGTGCCTTCTAGCGGGAGGGCCGGGAATGAGCAGTTCTTC,NA,TRBJ2-1,TRBD2,TRBV2
CATSLEMALPSGYEQYF,TGTGCCACCAGCTTAGAGATGGCCCTTCCTAGCGGCTACGAGCAGTACTTC,NA,TRBJ2-7,TRBD2,TRBV15
CASSEQKNEQFF,TGTGCCAGCAGTGAACAGAAGAATGAGCAGTTCTTC,NA,TRBJ2-1,NA,TRBV27
CASSFLPGQGGYEQYF,TGTGCCAGCAGCTTCCTCCCGGGACAGGGGGGCTACGAGCAGTACTTC,NA,TRBJ2-7,TRBD1,TRBV7-9
CASSPRTAPHSYNEQFF,TGTGCCAGCAGCCCCAGGACAGCTCCTCACTCCTACAATGAGCAGTTCTTC,NA,TRBJ2-1,NA,TRBV7-9
CASSLRRPREGPYNEQFF,TGTGCCAGCAGCTTAAGGAGGCCGCGGGAGGGCCCCTACAATGAGCAGTTCTTC,few,TRBJ2-1,TRBD2,TRBV11-3
CASSHGDTQYF,TGTGCCAGCAGTCACGGGGATACGCAGTATTTT,NA,TRBJ2-3,NA,TRBV25-1
CAWRRTGRPSGANVLTF,TGTGCCTGGAGGAGGACAGGGAGGCCCTCTGGGGCCAACGTCCTGACTTTC,NA,TRBJ2-6,TRBD1,TRBV30
CASRSRQASNTEAFF,TGTGCCAGCAGATCCAGACAGGCCTCGAACACTGAAGCTTTCTTT,NA,TRBJ1-1,NA,TRBV27
CASSAFPLASGYGYTF,TGTGCCAGCAGCGCCTTCCCTCTCGCCAGCGGCTATGGCTACACCTTC,NA,TRBJ1-2,NA,TRBV7-2
CASSHSGTQDGYTF,TGCGCCAGCAGCCACTCCGGGACACAAGATGGCTACACCTTC,NA,TRBJ1-2,NA,TRBV4-1
CASSSPPRWGYTF,TGTGCCAGCAGTTCGCCCCCTAGGTGGGGCTACACCTTC,NA,TRBJ1-2,NA,TRBV6-5
CSVEWARGLPQHF,TGCAGCGTTGAGTGGGCTAGGGGGTTGCCCCAGCATTTT,once,TRBJ1-5,NA,TRBV29-1
CATSRVAGGWTYEQYF,TGTGCCACCAGCAGAGTAGCGGGAGGATGGACCTACGAGCAGTACTTC,NA,TRBJ2-7,TRBD2,TRBV15
CASSQGAGFLDEQYF,TGCGCCAGCAGCCAAGGTGCGGGGTTCTTGGACGAGCAGTACTTC,few,TRBJ2-7,NA,TRBV4-3
CASSRGPKQGFYGYTF,TGTGCCAGCAGCCGCGGGCCAAAACAGGGGTTCTATGGCTACACCTTC,NA,TRBJ1-2,TRBD1,TRBV11-2
CASSPWQSNYGYTF,TGTGCCAGCAGCCCCTGGCAGTCTAACTATGGCTACACCTTC,NA,TRBJ1-2,NA,TRBV5-6
CASSLAGVTDTQYF,TGCGCCAGCAGCTTAGCGGGAGTCACAGATACGCAGTATTTT,NA,TRBJ2-3,TRBD2,TRBV5-1
CASSPFPAPGDFNTGELFF,TGTGCCAGCAGCCCATTTCCCGCCCCGGGAGACTTTAACACCGGGGAGCTGTTTTTT,NA,TRBJ2-2,NA,TRBV9
CASSLELNTEAFF,TGTGCCAGCAGTTTAGAGCTGAACACTGAAGCTTTCTTT,NA,TRBJ1-1,NA,TRBV27
CASSRGQETSYEQYF,TGTGCCAGCAGTAGGGGACAGGAGACCTCCTACGAGCAGTACTTC,few,TRBJ2-7,TRBD1,TRBV6-6
CASSPRGLNQPQHF,TGTGCCAGCAGTCCCAGGGGCCTCAATCAGCCCCAGCATTTT,NA,TRBJ1-5,NA,TRBV6-5
CASSYTSGSGDTQYF,TGTGCCAGCAGTTACACTAGCGGGAGCGGTGATACGCAGTATTTT,NA,TRBJ2-3,TRBD2,TRBV6-6
CASSSRTGGPYEQYF,TGTGCCAGCAGTTCCCGGACAGGGGGCCCCTACGAGCAGTACTTC,NA,TRBJ2-7,TRBD1,TRBV27